What follows are 19 T cell receptor beta chains derived from one specimen sequenced in a study of T-cell memory formation after mild COVID-19. From the 5' RACE reads, TCRdb called clonotypes with MiXCR, one entry per CDR3 protein. Of about 620,000 distinct CDR3 sequences in the sample, more than 15% were seen once. Source material: PBMCs or a T cell subset sorted from them (not recorded which). The receptors come from an adult woman who had mild COVID-19 (a few samples of this study predate the infection). Cell type and time point are not known.

This clonotype was counted only a few times. The chain couples TRBV11-2 to TRBJ2-3; no definite D call. The germline CDR1 and CDR2 sequences are SGHAT and FQNNGV. V dropped 5 bases and J dropped 6 bases, with 6 bases sitting between them. The CDR3 sequence is 11 residues long. The CDR3 sequence is CASSAYDTQYF. CDR3 DNA sequence: TGTGCCAGCAGCGCCTATGATACGCAGTATTTT.

The V gene is TRBV12-3 or TRBV12-4, the J gene TRBJ2-3, with unresolved D. The V gene lost 5 bases and the J gene lost 4 bases, with 16 bases spanning the gap. This CDR3 region has 15 residues. The CDR3: CASSMTFRAADTQYF. CDR3 DNA: TGTGCCAGCAGTATGACCTTTCGTGCGGCAGATACGCAGTATTTT.

The chain is built from TRBV11-2 and TRBJ2-5; D remains ambiguous. Germline values: CDR1 SGHAT, CDR2 FQNNGV. This CDR3 has 14 amino acids. The V end lost 1 base, the J end lost 5 bases, and 11 bases lay between the germline ends. The CDR3 protein is CASSLAAFQETQYF. Written as DNA, the CDR3 is TGTGCCAGCAGCTTAGCGGCCTTTCAGGAGACCCAGTACTTC.

This clonotype was observed a few times. The chain combines TRBV27 with TRBJ2-1, with 9 bases fitting TRBD2. The CDR3 runs 16 residues. V was pared by 1 base and J by 10 bases, with 11 bases of the junction left unmatched. Germline loops: CDR1 MNHEY, CDR2 SMNVEV (reference sequence). The CDR3 is CASSLYPSGGPGEQFF. Here the CDR3 DNA reads TGTGCCAGCAGTTTATACCCCAGCGGGGGGCCGGGGGAGCAGTTCTTC.

This clonotype was found a few times. This sequence joins TRBV19 and TRBJ1-1; TRBD1 agrees at 10 bases. Germline lookup yields CDR1 LNHDA and CDR2 SQIVND (reference sequence). The CDR3 contains 15 residues. With V trimmed by 5 bases and J by 4 bases, 7 bases remained unmatched. The CDR3 coding sequence is TGTGCCAGTAGTCCAAGACAGGGGGCGGTCACTGAAGCTTTCTTT. Its translation is CASSPRQGAVTEAFF.

The gene calls are TRBV5-1 and TRBJ2-7; D gene ambiguous. Trimming shortened V by 4 bases and J by 5 bases, and 10 bases separated the two germline ends. CDR1 and CDR2 from the germline V gene are SGHRS and YFSETQ. CDR3 length: 12 residues. The CDR3 loop reads CASSDLLDEQYF. CDR3 in DNA: TGCGCCAGCAGCGATCTCCTCGACGAGCAGTACTTC.

This sequence joins TRBV25-1 and TRBJ2-7; TRBD2 aligns across 11 bases. V shed 0 bases and J 9 bases; nucleotides not matched to a gene: 4. The CDR3 is made up of 14 amino acids. Germline V gives CDR1 MGHDK, CDR2 SYGVNS. CDR3: CASSEYELAGAQYF. CDR3 sequence (DNA): TGTGCCAGCAGTGAATACGAACTAGCGGGAGCGCAGTACTTC.

This clonotype was counted only a few times. The chain uses TRBV7-9 and TRBJ2-3; D remains ambiguous. The V end was cut by 1 base, the J end by 2 bases, with 13 bases between. There are 16 residues in the CDR3. Germline V gene sequence: CDR1 SEHNR, CDR2 FQNEAQ (reference sequence). CDR3: CASSLGAAIATDTQYF. The CDR3 DNA reads as TGTGCCAGCAGCTTAGGGGCGGCGATAGCCACAGATACGCAGTATTTT.

This clonotype has just a few counts. The rearrangement uses TRBV7-9 and TRBJ1-2; D is perhaps TRBD1 (5 bases). This CDR3 contains 15 residues. Trimming took 5 bases from V and 7 from J, leaving 20 bases between them. Germline lookup yields CDR1 SEHNR and CDR2 FQNEAQ (reference sequence). In DNA, the CDR3 is TGTGCCAGCAGCCCTCGACAGACCCTCGAGAGTGGCTACACCTTC. This sequence encodes CASSPRQTLESGYTF. Full variable domain (remainder filled in from reference TRBV7-9 and TRBJ1-2): DTGVSQNPRHKITKRGQNVTFRCDPISEHNRLYWYRQTLGQGPEFLTYFQNEAQLEKSRLLSDRFSAERPKGSFSTLEIQRTEQGDSAMYLCASSPRQTLESGYTFGSGTRLTVV.

This clonotype has ten or more counts. The chain links TRBV11-1 to TRBJ2-1; perhaps TRBD2 as D (6 bases). Germline CDR1 and CDR2: SGHAT and FQDESV (reference sequence). The CDR3 covers 14 residues. Trimming left V 5 bases short and J 9 bases short, with 17 bases between. The CDR3 DNA is TGTGCCAGCAGCGCGGGACTCCTCCCCAGTGAGCAGTTCTTC. Amino acid sequence: CASSAGLLPSEQFF.

In this sample, this clonotype turned up a few times. In DNA form, the CDR3 reads TGTGCCAGCTCACCACCGGGACAGGGGGCTTACGGGGCCAACGTCCTGACTTTC. The encoded protein is CASSPPGQGAYGANVLTF. The V and J genes are TRBV18 and TRBJ2-6; 12 bases map to TRBD1. The CDR3 length is 18 residues. The V gene's germline CDR1 is KGHSH and CDR2 LQKENI. With V trimmed by 0 bases and J by 4 bases, 4 bases remained unmatched.

Only a few counts were recorded for this clonotype. The chain is built from TRBV11-2 and TRBJ2-5, with 9 bases identical to TRBD2. This CDR3 region has 16 residues. Germline V gene data show CDR1 as SGHAT and CDR2 as FQNNGV. V lost 1 base and J lost 5; bases outside the gene matches: 8. CDR3 sequence (DNA): TGTGCCAGCAGCTTAGGAACGGCGGGGGGGCTGGAGACCCAGTACTTC. Translation gives CASSLGTAGGLETQYF. Full variable domain (outside the CDR3, taken from reference TRBV11-2 and TRBJ2-5): EAGVAQSPRYKIIEKRQSVAFWCNPISGHATLYWYQQILGQGPKLLIQFQNNGVVDDSQLPKDRFSAERLKGVDSTLKIQPAKLEDSAVYLCASSLGTAGGLETQYFGPGTRLLVL.

This rearrangement joins TRBV6-1 to TRBJ1-5, with TRBD1 identical over 7 bases. Looked up from germline, CDR1 is MNHNS and CDR2 is SASEGT. V trimming: 7 bases; J trimming: 2 bases; junction bases outside the gene matches: 8. The CDR3 is 15 residues long. CDR3 sequence (DNA): TGTGCCAGCATAAGCCAGGGGGGTGGCAATCAGCCCCAGCATTTT. Its protein product is CASISQGGGNQPQHF.

Only a few counts were recorded for this clonotype. V gene TRBV6-1 combines with J gene TRBJ1-1; D is unresolved. In germline, CDR1 is MNHNS, CDR2 SASEGT. V shed 0 bases and J shed 7 bases, with 9 bases lying between them. This CDR3 is built from 13 residues. The CDR3 DNA reads TGTGCCAGCAGTGAAGCCTCTTGGGGTGAAGCTTTCTTT. This codes for CASSEASWGEAFF.

The DNA for the CDR3 is TGTGCCAGCAGCTTGAGGGTGTCAGCTACCTACGAGCAGTACTTC. It yields the protein CASSLRVSATYEQYF. This sequence joins TRBV5-5 and TRBJ2-7; no clear D gene. With 1 base removed from V and 2 bases from J, the gap between germline ends came to 13 bases. Germline CDR1 reads SGHKS; CDR2 reads YYEKEE (reference sequence). The CDR3 covers 15 residues. The full variable domain, completed using reference TRBV5-5 and TRBJ2-7, is DAGVTQSPTHLIKTRGQQVTLRCSPISGHKSVSWYQQVLGQGPQFIFQYYEKEERGRGNFPDRFSARQFPNYSSELNVNALLLGDSALYLCASSLRVSATYEQYFGPGTRLTVT.

This chain joins TRBV3-1 and TRBJ1-1; 7 bases agree with TRBD1. There are 14 residues in the CDR3. V was pared by 4 bases and J by 8 bases, with 10 bases of the junction left unmatched. Germline CDR1 LGHDT, CDR2 YNNKEL (reference sequence). The CDR3 loop is CASSRQGAGSEAFF. DNA for the CDR3: TGTGCCAGCAGCCGACAGGGAGCCGGATCCGAAGCTTTCTTT.

Only a few counts were recorded for this clonotype. The chain employs TRBV29-1 and TRBJ1-2; D remains ambiguous. Trimming cost V 3 bases and J 2 bases, with 7 bases left between them. The length of the CDR3 is 12 residues. Germline V gives CDR1 SQVTM, CDR2 ANQGSEA. The CDR3 nucleotides are TGCAGCGTTGAGACGTGGAACTATGGCTACACCTTC. Translated: CSVETWNYGYTF.

This rearrangement joins TRBV12-5 to TRBJ2-1; 7 bases match TRBD2. The ends lost 4 bases at V and 4 bases at J; junction bases unmatched: 10. The CDR3 has 16 amino acids. From germline, CDR1 is LGHNT and CDR2 FRNRAP. The CDR3 DNA reads TGTGCTAGTGGTTCTTTCGCGGGAGACCCATACAATGAGCAGTTCTTC. Its translation is CASGSFAGDPYNEQFF.

The genes are TRBV6-1 and TRBJ2-7, with 7 bases aligning to TRBD1. Germline CDR1 and CDR2: MNHNS and SASEGT. The V segment lost 8 bases and the J segment 1 base; nucleotides outside the gene matches: 11. The length of the CDR3 is 15 residues. DNA of the CDR3: TGTGCCAGCCACCCAAACCCGACAGGGTCCTACGAGCAGTACTTC. It is translated as CASHPNPTGSYEQYF.